Listed below are T cell receptor beta chains from one sample, sequenced in a study of post-analysis software for immune sequencing data. TCRdb reanalysed the PCR reads using MiXCR and keeps one entry per CDR3 protein. The repertoire holds 650,000 to 850,000 distinct CDR3 sequences, with roughly 50% as singletons. Specimen: blood. These receptors all stem from a girl aged 10-17 years with multiple sclerosis. CDR3s include the opening cysteine and the closing phenylalanine or tryptophan. D genes are given only for firm matches. Some rows mark clone size as missing; the rest say once, few, many or name a class of expanded clone.

cdr3_nt: TGCAGCGCTTGTGACGGGTCGATCGACGCCTACGAGCAGTACTTC; cdr3_aa: CSACDGSIDAYEQYF; d_call: NA; j_call: TRBJ2-7; v_call: TRBV29-1; clone_size: NA
cdr3_nt: TGCGCCAGCAGCTTAGACGCCTGGGGCTACACCTTC; cdr3_aa: CASSLDAWGYTF; d_call: NA; j_call: TRBJ1-2; v_call: TRBV5-1; clone_size: NA
cdr3_nt: TGCAGTGCTAGATGGCGGGACACTGAAGCTTTCTTT; cdr3_aa: CSARWRDTEAFF; d_call: NA; j_call: TRBJ1-1; v_call: TRBV20-1; clone_size: NA
cdr3_nt: TGTGCCAGCAGTCTATTTGGCGCGGGACTAGCGGTTTACAATGAGCAGTTCTTC; cdr3_aa: CASSLFGAGLAVYNEQFF; d_call: TRBD2; j_call: TRBJ2-1; v_call: TRBV6-1; clone_size: NA
cdr3_nt: TGCAGCGTCTGGTCGGGAGAAGAGACCCAGTACTTC; cdr3_aa: CSVWSGEETQYF; d_call: NA; j_call: TRBJ2-5; v_call: TRBV29-1; clone_size: few
cdr3_nt: TGTGCCAGCGGCGGCGGGGGCGCATTCTCCTACGAGCAGTACTTC; cdr3_aa: CASGGGGAFSYEQYF; d_call: NA; j_call: TRBJ2-7; v_call: TRBV9; clone_size: NA
cdr3_nt: TGCAGTGCTGCAAGTGGCGCGGGTGATTCCAATGAGCAGTTCTTC; cdr3_aa: CSAASGAGDSNEQFF; d_call: NA; j_call: TRBJ2-1; v_call: TRBV20-1; clone_size: many
cdr3_nt: TGCAGCGTTGAGATGGGACAGAGAAGCACTGAAGCTTTCTTT; cdr3_aa: CSVEMGQRSTEAFF; d_call: TRBD1; j_call: TRBJ1-1; v_call: TRBV29-1; clone_size: NA
cdr3_nt: TGTGCCAGCAACCCCCAGGGGCCCTTCTCTGGGGCCAACGTCCTGACTTTC; cdr3_aa: CASNPQGPFSGANVLTF; d_call: NA; j_call: TRBJ2-6; v_call: TRBV28; clone_size: NA
cdr3_nt: TGCAGCGTTGGGGCTAGTGAGGAGACCCAGTACTTC; cdr3_aa: CSVGASEETQYF; d_call: NA; j_call: TRBJ2-5; v_call: TRBV29-1; clone_size: NA
cdr3_nt: TGTGCCAGCTCCCGAACCTTCCAAGAGACCCAGTACTTC; cdr3_aa: CASSRTFQETQYF; d_call: NA; j_call: TRBJ2-5; v_call: TRBV18; clone_size: few
cdr3_nt: TGCAGTGCTGGGGGTGGAGCGGGACGCAACATTCAGTACTTC; cdr3_aa: CSAGGGAGRNIQYF; d_call: TRBD2; j_call: TRBJ2-4; v_call: TRBV20-1; clone_size: NA
cdr3_nt: TGTGCCAGCAGCCCCTATATTACAGATACGCAGTATTTT; cdr3_aa: CASSPYITDTQYF; d_call: NA; j_call: TRBJ2-3; v_call: TRBV12-3/TRBV12-4; clone_size: NA